This is a list of T cell receptor beta chains from one sample in a study of early T cells in non-severe SARS-CoV-2 infection. TCRdb reprocessed the 5' RACE reads via MiXCR and lists one record per CDR3 protein. The profile shows roughly 90,000 distinct CDR3 sequences, under 15% of them singletons. The sequenced material came from whole blood. Receptors were obtained from an adult who was a healthcare worker with PCR-confirmed SARS-CoV-2 infection or an uninfected control (not recorded which). CDR3s include the opening cysteine and the closing phenylalanine or tryptophan. The D gene is left open where the match is weak. Some rows mark clone size as missing; the rest say once, few, many or name a class of expanded clone.

v_gene,j_gene,d_gene,abundance,CDR3aa,CDR3nt
TRBV20-1,TRBJ1-2,NA,few,CSASEGASYGYTF,TGCAGTGCTAGCGAAGGGGCCTCCTATGGCTACACCTTC
TRBV7-3,TRBJ1-5,NA,many,CASSNITRGEGNQPQHF,TGTGCCAGCAGCAATATTACCCGGGGAGAGGGCAATCAGCCCCAGCATTTT
TRBV19,TRBJ1-5,NA,few,CASTEGPSLYGNQPQHF,TGTGCCAGTACTGAGGGCCCATCCCTATATGGCAATCAGCCCCAGCATTTT
TRBV7-2,TRBJ2-2,NA,NA,CASSRRQELIANTGELFF,TGTGCCAGCAGCCGGAGACAGGAGCTGATTGCGAACACCGGGGAGCTGTTTTTT
TRBV13,TRBJ1-1,NA,few,CASSPRGRRTEAFF,TGTGCCAGCAGCCCCAGGGGTAGGAGGACTGAAGCTTTCTTT
TRBV15,TRBJ2-3,NA,few,CATSRASTDTQYF,TGTGCCACCAGCAGAGCTAGCACAGATACGCAGTATTTT
TRBV14,TRBJ1-1,TRBD1,few,CASSLRTGTMNTEAFF,TGTGCCAGCAGCCTAAGGACAGGGACTATGAACACTGAAGCTTTCTTT
TRBV7-6,TRBJ2-5,NA,NA,CASSLRLQETQYF,TGTGCCAGCAGCTTAAGGCTGCAAGAGACCCAGTACTTC
TRBV24-1,TRBJ2-5,NA,few,CATTMTDWEEETQYF,TGTGCCACCACCATGACAGATTGGGAGGAAGAGACCCAGTACTTC
TRBV10-1,TRBJ1-1,NA,few,CASSEGAIPNTEAFF,TGCGCCAGCAGTGAGGGGGCTATTCCGAACACTGAAGCTTTCTTT